The 9 T cell receptor beta chains listed next were all sequenced from one sample in a study of cytomegalovirus exposure and HLA in healthy donors. This PCR relied on a set of 60 Vbeta primers and 13 Jbeta primers. Repertoires were generated with immunoSEQ multiplex PCR, while TCRdb's copy carries only in-frame clones and drops some. Of 99,000 or so clones listed, approximately 14% are singletons. The specimen sequenced was PBMCs. Receptors were obtained from a female donor in good health and CMV-seronegative.

This clone occurred a few times. This chain links TRBV30 with TRBJ1-2; D ambiguous. V was shortened by 3 bases and J by 4 bases, with 21 bases between the two germline ends. The CDR3 length is 16 residues. Germline V gene data show CDR1 as GTSNPN and CDR2 as SVGIG (reference sequence). CDR3 amino acids: CAWSDISQSGGYGYTF. Here the CDR3 DNA reads TGTGCCTGGAGCGACATAAGCCAATCGGGAGGCTATGGCTACACCTTC.

This clone was detected only a few times. The chain employs TRBV6-5 and TRBJ1-1; 8 bases fit TRBD1. The V segment lost 5 bases and the J segment 1 base; nucleotides outside the gene matches: 6. There are 15 residues in the CDR3. Germline loops: CDR1 MNHEY, CDR2 SVGAGI. The CDR3 loop is CASSQDRARNTEAFF. For the CDR3, the DNA is TGTGCCAGCAGTCAGGACAGGGCTCGGAACACTGAAGCTTTCTTT.

This chain connects TRBV5-4 to TRBJ1-1; TRBD1 agrees at 7 bases. Trimming took 4 bases from V and 4 from J; bases not matched to a gene: 13. The germline gives CDR1 SGHNT, CDR2 YYREEE (reference sequence). CDR3 length: 16 amino acids. The DNA of the CDR3 is TGTGCCAGCAGCCTGGTCCCTAACAGGGGAAGCACTGAAGCTTTCTTT. Its translation: CASSLVPNRGSTEAFF.

The CDR3: CASSLGLAGISYEQYF. CDR3 nucleotide sequence: TGCGCCAGCAGCCTGGGACTAGCGGGAATCTCCTACGAGCAGTACTTC. The genes are TRBV5-1 and TRBJ2-7, with TRBD2 matching 13 bases. Germline CDR1 reads SGHRS; CDR2 reads YFSETQ. The ends lost 4 bases at V and 0 bases at J; junction bases unmatched: 4. CDR3 length equals 16 residues.

This chain links TRBV11-2 with TRBJ1-2; unclear D gene. The CDR3 has 13 amino acids. Germline CDR1 and CDR2: SGHAT and FQNNGV. Trimming took 5 bases from V and 1 from J, leaving 8 bases between them. In DNA, the CDR3 is TGTGCCAGCAGCCGCGGGAGTAACTATGGCTACACCTTC. Translating it yields CASSRGSNYGYTF.

Ten or more counts support this clone. The chain carries TRBV27 and TRBJ1-5, with D unclear. V lost 5 bases and J 4 bases, leaving 15 bases between the germline ends. Germline V gene lookup returns CDR1 MNHEY and CDR2 SMNVEV (reference sequence). This CDR3 has 15 amino acids. CDR3: CASSPRTGGNQPQHF. In DNA, the CDR3 is TGTGCCAGCAGTCCCCGGACGGGAGGAAATCAGCCCCAGCATTTT.

This sequence joins TRBV28 and TRBJ1-2, with no clear D. This CDR3 is 13 amino acids long. V lost 6 bases and J lost 4, with 12 bases in between. CDR1 is MDHEN and CDR2 is SYDVKM in the germline V gene. The CDR3 protein is CASRGSESYGYTF. CDR3 coding DNA: TGTGCCAGCAGGGGCAGTGAGTCCTATGGCTACACCTTC.

In this sample, this clone turned up a few times. The chain recombines TRBV29-1 with TRBJ2-1, with 9 nucleotides matching TRBD2. Germline loops: CDR1 SQVTM, CDR2 ANQGSEA. The V gene end was trimmed by 4 bases and the J gene end by 7 bases; junction bases not matched to a gene: 5. The CDR3 has 13 residues. The CDR3 region is CSVVAGGNNEQFF. CDR3 in DNA: TGCAGCGTTGTGGCGGGAGGGAATAATGAGCAGTTCTTC.

This clone appeared a single time. J is TRBJ2-3 and V is TRBV5-6; 8 bases agree with TRBD1. Germline loops: CDR1 SGHDT, CDR2 YYEEEE. This CDR3 region has 16 residues. The V segment lost 4 bases and the J segment 1 base; nucleotides outside the gene matches: 8. CDR3 bases: TGTGCCAGCAGCGGTGGGACAGGATCGGGCACAGATACGCAGTATTTT. It encodes CASSGGTGSGTDTQYF.